This TCR beta chain was identified during a study of beta chain features in type 1 diabetes. The study, taken as a whole, reports: People with Type 1 diabetes carried modestly yet significantly shorter TCRB CDR3s in all four CD4+ subsets. The influence of HLA type on TCRB rearrangement stayed undetermined. Researchers cautioned that cDNA sequencing could over-represent cells with high TCR expression.

Concerning this clone itself: Its antigen is unknown.

Germline V CDR1 and CDR2: SGHVS, FQNEAQ. The CDR3 loop spans 15 amino acids. After removal of 1 base from V and 11 bases from J, the junction contained 9 bases not matched to a gene. The entirety of the isolated RNA underwent reverse transcription, so expressed TCRB transcripts were sequenced. Clones were read by immunoSEQ multiplex PCR, and TCRdb kept only the in-frame ones, dropping some. The sample holds 250,000 to 300,000 clones, approximately 15% seen once. The TCR originated in a man in his thirties or forties with type 1 diabetes. The rearrangement uses TRBV7-8 and TRBJ2-3, with 10 bases matching TRBD1. Material: naive CD4+ T cells from blood. CDR3 sequence reads: CASSLVPGQGPRQYF. CDR3 DNA: TGTGCCAGCAGCTTAGTCCCGGGACAGGGGCCGAGGCAGTATTTT. Supplemented by reference TRBV7-8 and TRBJ2-3, the full variable domain reads GAGVSQSPRYKVAKRGQDVALRCDPISGHVSLFWYQQALGQGPEFLTYFQNEAQLDKSGLPSDRFFAERPEGSVSTLKIQRTQQEDSAVYLCASSLVPGQGPRQYFGPGTRLTVL.